The 8 T cell receptor beta chains below come from one sample, sequenced in a study of T-cell reconstitution after alpha-beta-depleted transplantation in children. Preparing the TCRbeta library involved the use of unique molecular identifiers. One entry per CDR3 protein, called by TCRdb with MiXCR from the PCR reads. This sample has 350,000 to 400,000 distinct CDR3 sequences, with just over 20% found just once. The sample consisted of PBMCs from the stem cell graft donor, taken from the stem cell graft. All receptors come from a human donor who donated a stem cell graft to a child with acute myeloid leukemia.

This clonotype was recorded a few times. CDR3 loop: CSVVVAGVGELFF. DNA of the CDR3: TGCAGCGTTGTCGTCGCGGGAGTCGGGGAGCTGTTTTTT. V gene TRBV29-1 combines with J gene TRBJ2-2; TRBD2 aligns across 7 bases. CDR1 SQVTM and CDR2 ANQGSEA come from the germline V gene. The CDR3 has 13 residues. The J segment lost 7 bases and the V segment lost 4 bases, leaving 6 bases of the junction unmatched.

This clonotype occurred a few times. The V and J genes are TRBV4-2 and TRBJ2-5; D ambiguous. In germline, CDR1 is LGHNA, CDR2 YNFKEQ. The CDR3 runs 17 residues. V lost 1 base and J 4 bases, leaving 19 bases between the germline ends. DNA of the CDR3: TGTGCCAGCAGCCAAGTATTTTCGGGCCTTGGCGGAGAGACCCAGTACTTC. Protein product: CASSQVFSGLGGETQYF.

There are many counts of this clonotype. This chain joins TRBV20-1 and TRBJ2-7, with 11 positions matching TRBD2. The CDR3 length is 14 residues. The junction had 10 bases not matched to a gene; V was cut back by 6 bases and J by 6 bases. CDR1 DFQATT and CDR2 SNEGSKA come from the germline V gene (reference sequence). In DNA form, the CDR3 reads TGCAGTGCCCATATAGCGGGAGGGTCTGGCGAGCAGTACTTC. Amino acids: CSAHIAGGSGEQYF.

V gene TRBV7-9 combines with J gene TRBJ2-1, with a possible D match to TRBD1 (6 bases). The V gene lost 5 bases and the J gene lost 4 bases, with 18 bases spanning the gap. Looked up from germline, CDR1 is SEHNR and CDR2 is FQNEAQ (reference sequence). The CDR3 is 16 amino acids. In DNA form, the CDR3 reads TGTGCCAGCAGCCCCATGGCAGGGGCAGGGTACAATGAGCAGTTCTTC. It specifies CASSPMAGAGYNEQFF.

There are a few counts of this clonotype. J is TRBJ2-1 and V is TRBV20-1; 10 nucleotides align to TRBD2. The CDR3 has 15 amino acids. Germline CDR1 DFQATT, CDR2 SNEGSKA (reference sequence). The V and J ends lost 1 base and 8 bases, in that order; junction bases with no gene match: 8. CDR3 in amino acids: CSARVTSGKNDEQFF. Written as DNA, the CDR3 is TGCAGTGCTAGAGTTACTAGCGGGAAGAATGATGAGCAGTTCTTC.

This chain joins TRBV15 and TRBJ2-1; 10 positions match TRBD2. V shed 5 bases, J shed 6 bases, and the junction held 7 bases outside the gene matches. The CDR3 runs 15 residues. Germline loops: CDR1 LNHNV, CDR2 YYDKDF (reference sequence). The CDR3: CATSQSGRAGNEQFF. The CDR3 region has the DNA TGTGCCACCAGCCAAAGCGGGAGGGCCGGCAATGAGCAGTTCTTC.

The CDR3 is CASSIGANTGELFF. The CDR3 region has the DNA TGTGCCAGTAGTATTGGTGCGAACACCGGGGAGCTGTTTTTT. The chain joins TRBV19 to TRBJ2-2, with D unresolved. V lost 3 bases to trimming and J lost 0 bases, with 5 bases between them. Germline values: CDR1 LNHDA, CDR2 SQIVND (reference sequence). The CDR3 is 14 residues long.

This clonotype was detected ten times or more. The V gene is TRBV7-6, the J gene TRBJ2-1; 9 positions match TRBD2. Germline V CDR1 and CDR2: SGHVS, FNYEAQ. The CDR3 runs 17 residues. V shed 5 bases and J 4 bases; nucleotides not matched to a gene: 12. Here the CDR3 reads CASSPVLAGKKYNEQFF. The CDR3 region has the DNA TGTGCCAGCAGCCCGGTCCTAGCGGGAAAGAAATACAATGAGCAGTTCTTC.